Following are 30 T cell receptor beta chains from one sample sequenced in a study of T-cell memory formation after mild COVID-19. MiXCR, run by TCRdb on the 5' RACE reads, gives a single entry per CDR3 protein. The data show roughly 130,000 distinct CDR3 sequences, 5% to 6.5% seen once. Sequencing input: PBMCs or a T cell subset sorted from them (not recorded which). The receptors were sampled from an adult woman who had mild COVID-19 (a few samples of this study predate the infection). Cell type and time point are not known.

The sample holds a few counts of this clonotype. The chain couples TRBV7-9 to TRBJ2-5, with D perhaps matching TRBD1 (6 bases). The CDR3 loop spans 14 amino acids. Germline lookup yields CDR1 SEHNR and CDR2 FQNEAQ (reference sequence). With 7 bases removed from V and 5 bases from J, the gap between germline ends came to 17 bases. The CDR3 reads CASTSGVTGETQYF. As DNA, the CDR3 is TGTGCCAGCACCTCAGGAGTGACAGGCGAGACCCAGTACTTC.

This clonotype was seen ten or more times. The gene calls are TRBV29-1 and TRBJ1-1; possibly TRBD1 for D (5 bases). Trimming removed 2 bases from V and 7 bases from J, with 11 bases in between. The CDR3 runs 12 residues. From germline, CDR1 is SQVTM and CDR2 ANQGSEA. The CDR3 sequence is CSVETGRVEAFF. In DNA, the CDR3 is TGCAGCGTTGAAACAGGACGGGTTGAAGCTTTCTTT.

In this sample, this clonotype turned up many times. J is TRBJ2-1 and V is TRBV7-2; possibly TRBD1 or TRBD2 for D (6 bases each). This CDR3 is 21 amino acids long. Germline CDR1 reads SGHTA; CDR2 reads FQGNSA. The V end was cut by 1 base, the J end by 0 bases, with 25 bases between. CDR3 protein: CASSLGGGDHRVKSSYNEQFF. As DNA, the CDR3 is TGTGCCAGCAGCTTAGGTGGCGGGGACCACAGGGTCAAGAGCTCCTACAATGAGCAGTTCTTC.

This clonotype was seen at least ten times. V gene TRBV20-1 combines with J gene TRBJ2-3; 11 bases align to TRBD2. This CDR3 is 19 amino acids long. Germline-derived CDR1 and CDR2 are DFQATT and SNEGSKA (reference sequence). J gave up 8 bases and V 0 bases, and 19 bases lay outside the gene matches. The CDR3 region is CSARDRVAGGPGSGGTQYF. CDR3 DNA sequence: TGCAGTGCTAGAGATCGGGTAGCGGGAGGGCCGGGCTCGGGGGGTACGCAGTATTTT.

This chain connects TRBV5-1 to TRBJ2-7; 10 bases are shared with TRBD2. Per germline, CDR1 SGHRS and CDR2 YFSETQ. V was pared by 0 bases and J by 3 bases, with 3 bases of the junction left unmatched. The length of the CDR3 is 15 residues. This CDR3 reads CASSLVLAGVYEQYF. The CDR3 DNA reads TGCGCCAGCAGCTTGGTTCTAGCGGGGGTCTACGAGCAGTACTTC.

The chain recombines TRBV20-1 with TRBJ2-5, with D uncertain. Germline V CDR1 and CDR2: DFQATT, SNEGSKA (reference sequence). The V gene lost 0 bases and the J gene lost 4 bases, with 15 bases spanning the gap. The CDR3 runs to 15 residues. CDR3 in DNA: TGCAGTGCTAGAGATCCGGTCTCGAGGCCAGAGACCCAGTACTTC. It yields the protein CSARDPVSRPETQYF.

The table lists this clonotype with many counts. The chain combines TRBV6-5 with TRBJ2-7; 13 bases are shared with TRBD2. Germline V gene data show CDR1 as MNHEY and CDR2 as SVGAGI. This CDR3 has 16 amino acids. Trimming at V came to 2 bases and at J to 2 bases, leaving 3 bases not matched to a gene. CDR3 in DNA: TGTGCCAGCAGTTACGCGGGACTAGCGGGGACCTACGAGCAGTACTTC. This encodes CASSYAGLAGTYEQYF.

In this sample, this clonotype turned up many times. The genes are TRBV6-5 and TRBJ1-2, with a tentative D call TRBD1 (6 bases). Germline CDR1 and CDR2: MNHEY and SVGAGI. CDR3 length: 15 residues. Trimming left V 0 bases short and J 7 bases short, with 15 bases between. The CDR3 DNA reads TGTGCCAGCAGTTACTCCTATCTACAGGGTGCTGGCTACACCTTC. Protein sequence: CASSYSYLQGAGYTF.

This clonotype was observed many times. The CDR3 region has the DNA TGTGCCAGCAGCTTGGGCCGGGAAACTAGCACAGATACGCAGTATTTT. This encodes CASSLGRETSTDTQYF. The V call is TRBV5-6, the J call TRBJ2-3; D possibly corresponds to TRBD2 (5 bases). Germline values: CDR1 SGHDT, CDR2 YYEEEE. The length of the CDR3 is 16 residues. Trimming stripped 0 bases from V and 0 bases from J, with 11 bases between.

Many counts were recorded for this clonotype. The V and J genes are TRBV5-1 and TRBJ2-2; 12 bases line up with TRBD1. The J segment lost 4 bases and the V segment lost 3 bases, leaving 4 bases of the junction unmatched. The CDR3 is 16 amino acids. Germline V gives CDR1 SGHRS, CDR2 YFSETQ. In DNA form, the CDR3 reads TGCGCCAGCAGCTCGGGACAGGGGGCAGTCACCGGGGAGCTGTTTTTT. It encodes CASSSGQGAVTGELFF. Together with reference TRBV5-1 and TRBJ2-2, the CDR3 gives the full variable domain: KAGVTQTPRYLIKTRGQQVTLSCSPISGHRSVSWYQQTPGQGLQFLFEYFSETQRNKGNFPGRFSGRQFSNSRSEMNVSTLELGDSALYLCASSSGQGAVTGELFFGEGSRLTVL.

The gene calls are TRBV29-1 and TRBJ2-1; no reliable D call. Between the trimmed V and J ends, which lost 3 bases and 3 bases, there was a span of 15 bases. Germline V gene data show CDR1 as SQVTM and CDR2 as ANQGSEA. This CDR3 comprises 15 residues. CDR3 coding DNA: TGCAGCGTTGACGTCGGCCGGACGGTCTACAATGAGCAGTTCTTC. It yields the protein CSVDVGRTVYNEQFF.

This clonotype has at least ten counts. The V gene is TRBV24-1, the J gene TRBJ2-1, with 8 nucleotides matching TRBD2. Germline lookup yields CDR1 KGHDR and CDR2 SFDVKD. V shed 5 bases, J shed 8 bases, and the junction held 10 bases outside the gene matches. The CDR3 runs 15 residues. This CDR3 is CATSATSGQVDEQFF. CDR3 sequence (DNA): TGTGCCACCAGTGCTACTAGCGGCCAGGTGGATGAGCAGTTCTTC.

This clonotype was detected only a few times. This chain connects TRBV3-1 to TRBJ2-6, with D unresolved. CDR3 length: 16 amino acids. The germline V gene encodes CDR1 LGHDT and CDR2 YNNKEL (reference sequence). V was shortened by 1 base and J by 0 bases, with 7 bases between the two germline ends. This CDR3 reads CASSQVLLSGANVLTF. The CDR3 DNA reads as TGTGCCAGCAGCCAAGTTCTACTCTCTGGGGCCAACGTCCTGACTTTC.

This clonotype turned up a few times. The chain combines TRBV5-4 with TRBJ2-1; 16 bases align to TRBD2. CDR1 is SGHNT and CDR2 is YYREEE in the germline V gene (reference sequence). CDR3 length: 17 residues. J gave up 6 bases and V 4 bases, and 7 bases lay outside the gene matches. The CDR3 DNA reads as TGTGCCAGCAGCGGGACTAGCGGGGGGGCTGCGTTCAATGAGCAGTTCTTC. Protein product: CASSGTSGGAAFNEQFF.

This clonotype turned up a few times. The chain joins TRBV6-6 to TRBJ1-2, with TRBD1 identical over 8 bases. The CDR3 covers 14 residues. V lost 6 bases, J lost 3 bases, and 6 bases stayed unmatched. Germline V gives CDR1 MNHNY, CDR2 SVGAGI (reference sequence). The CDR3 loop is CASRAPGGDYGYTF. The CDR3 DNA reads TGTGCCAGCAGAGCCCCAGGGGGCGACTATGGCTACACCTTC.

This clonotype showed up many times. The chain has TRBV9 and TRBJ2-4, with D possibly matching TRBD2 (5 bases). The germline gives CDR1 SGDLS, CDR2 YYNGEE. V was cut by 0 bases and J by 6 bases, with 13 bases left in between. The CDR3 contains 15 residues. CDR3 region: CASSVGSGPLNIQYF. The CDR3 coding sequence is TGTGCCAGCAGCGTAGGGAGCGGCCCGTTAAACATTCAGTACTTC.

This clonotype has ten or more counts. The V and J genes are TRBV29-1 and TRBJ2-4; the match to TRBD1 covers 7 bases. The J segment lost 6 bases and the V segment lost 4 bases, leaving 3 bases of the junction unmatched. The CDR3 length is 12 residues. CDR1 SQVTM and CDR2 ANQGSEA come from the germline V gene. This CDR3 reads CSVGTGRNIQYF. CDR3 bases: TGCAGCGTTGGGACAGGCAGAAACATTCAGTACTTC.

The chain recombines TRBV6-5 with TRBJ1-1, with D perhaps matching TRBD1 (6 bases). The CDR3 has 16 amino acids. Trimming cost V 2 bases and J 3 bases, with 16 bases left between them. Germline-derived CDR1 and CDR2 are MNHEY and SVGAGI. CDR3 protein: CASSYRWTARDTEAFF. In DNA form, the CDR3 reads TGTGCCAGCAGTTACCGCTGGACAGCCCGGGACACTGAAGCTTTCTTT.

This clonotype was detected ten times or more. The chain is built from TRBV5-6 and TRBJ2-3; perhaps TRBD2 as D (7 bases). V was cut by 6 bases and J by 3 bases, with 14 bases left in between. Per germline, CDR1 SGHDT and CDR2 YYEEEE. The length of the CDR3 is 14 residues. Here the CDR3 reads CASTLQGGTDTQYF. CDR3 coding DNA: TGTGCCAGCACCCTACAGGGAGGGACAGATACGCAGTATTTT.

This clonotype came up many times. The CDR3, as DNA: TGTGCCAGCAGCGTAGGTCTCGAGAATCAGCCCCAGCATTTT. It specifies CASSVGLENQPQHF. The gene calls are TRBV9 and TRBJ1-5, with D unresolved. V was clipped by 0 bases and J by 4 bases, with 8 bases between them. Germline CDR1 is SGDLS and CDR2 is YYNGEE. This CDR3 region has 14 residues.

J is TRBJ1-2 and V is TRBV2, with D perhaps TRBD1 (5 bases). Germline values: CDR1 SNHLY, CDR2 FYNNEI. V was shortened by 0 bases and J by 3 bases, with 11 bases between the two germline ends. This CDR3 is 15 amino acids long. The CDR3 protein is CASSEALQGYYGYTF. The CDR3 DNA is TGTGCCAGCAGTGAAGCGCTTCAGGGATACTATGGCTACACCTTC.

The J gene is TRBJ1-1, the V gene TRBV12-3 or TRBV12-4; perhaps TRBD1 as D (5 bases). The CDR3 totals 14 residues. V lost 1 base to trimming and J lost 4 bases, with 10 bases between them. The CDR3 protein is CASSLVGVGTEAFF. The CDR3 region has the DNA TGTGCCAGCAGTTTAGTGGGGGTGGGCACTGAAGCTTTCTTT.

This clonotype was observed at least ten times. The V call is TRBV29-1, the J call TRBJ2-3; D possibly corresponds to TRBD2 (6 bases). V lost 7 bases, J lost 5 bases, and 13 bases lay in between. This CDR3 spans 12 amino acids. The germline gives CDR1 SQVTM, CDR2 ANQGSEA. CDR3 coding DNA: TGCAGCGGGATAGACGGGGGAGATACGCAGTATTTT. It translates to CSGIDGGDTQYF.

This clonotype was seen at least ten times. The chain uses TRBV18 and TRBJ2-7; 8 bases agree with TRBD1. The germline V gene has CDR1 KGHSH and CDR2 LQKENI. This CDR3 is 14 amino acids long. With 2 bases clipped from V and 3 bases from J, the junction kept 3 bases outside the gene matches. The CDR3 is CASSPGQGRYEQYF. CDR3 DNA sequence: TGTGCCAGCTCACCAGGACAGGGCCGCTACGAGCAGTACTTC.

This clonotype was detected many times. CDR3 residues: CATVNSGPYYGYTF. The CDR3 bases are TGTGCCACCGTTAATTCGGGACCTTACTATGGCTACACCTTC. The V gene is TRBV6-5, the J gene TRBJ1-2; perhaps TRBD1 as D (5 bases). The CDR3 runs 14 residues. V shed 10 bases and J shed 3 bases, with 18 bases lying between them. Per the germline V gene, CDR1 is MNHEY and CDR2 is SVGAGI.

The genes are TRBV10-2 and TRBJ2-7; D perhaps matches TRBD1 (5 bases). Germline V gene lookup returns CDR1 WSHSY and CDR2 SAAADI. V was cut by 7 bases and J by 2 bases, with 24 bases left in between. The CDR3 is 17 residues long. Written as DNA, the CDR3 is TGCGCCAGCACGGTAGGGGTCAGAAGGCTGAAGGCCTACGAGCAGTACTTC. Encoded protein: CASTVGVRRLKAYEQYF.

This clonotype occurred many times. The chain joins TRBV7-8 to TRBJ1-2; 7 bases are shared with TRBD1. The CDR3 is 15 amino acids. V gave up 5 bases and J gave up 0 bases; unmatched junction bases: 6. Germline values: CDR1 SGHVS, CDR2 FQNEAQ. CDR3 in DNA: TGTGCCAGCAGCCCACAGGGGACAGCTAACTATGGCTACACCTTC. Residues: CASSPQGTANYGYTF.

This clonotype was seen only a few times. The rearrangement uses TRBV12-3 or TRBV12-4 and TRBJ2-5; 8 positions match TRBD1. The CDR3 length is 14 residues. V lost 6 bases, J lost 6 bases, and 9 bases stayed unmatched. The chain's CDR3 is CASSLGQGGKTQYF. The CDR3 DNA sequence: TGTGCCAGCAGCCTCGGACAGGGCGGGAAGACCCAGTACTTC.

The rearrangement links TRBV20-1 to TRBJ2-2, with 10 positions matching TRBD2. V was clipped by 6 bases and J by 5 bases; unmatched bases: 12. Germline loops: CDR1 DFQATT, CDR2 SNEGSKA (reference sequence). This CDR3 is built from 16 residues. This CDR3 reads CSAGLAEGILTGELFF. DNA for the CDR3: TGCAGTGCCGGACTAGCGGAAGGGATACTAACCGGGGAGCTGTTTTTT.

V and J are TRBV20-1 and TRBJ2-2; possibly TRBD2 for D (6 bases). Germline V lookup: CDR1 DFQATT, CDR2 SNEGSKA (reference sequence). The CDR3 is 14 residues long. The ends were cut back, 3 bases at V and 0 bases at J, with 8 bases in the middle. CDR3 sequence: CSASGTANTGELFF. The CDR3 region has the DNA TGCAGTGCTAGCGGGACTGCGAACACCGGGGAGCTGTTTTTT.